This passage covers 10 T cell receptor beta chains from one sample sequenced in a study of blood T cell repertoires in COVID-19. Measured with immunoSEQ multiplex PCR; TCRdb has only the in-frame clones, and not every one. The table has 35,000 to 55,000 clones, 90% seen once. The sample was peripheral blood. The receptors were sampled from a man aged 50 or older with active COVID-19.

J is TRBJ2-7 and V is TRBV4-2; 11 bases map to TRBD2. Germline lookup yields CDR1 LGHNA and CDR2 YNFKEQ. With V trimmed by 4 bases and J by 3 bases, 5 bases remained unmatched. The CDR3 is 15 amino acids. Written as DNA, the CDR3 is TGTGCCAGCAGCCGCAGTGGGACTAGCGGCTACGAGCAGTACTTC. Residues: CASSRSGTSGYEQYF.

V usage is TRBV14 and J usage is TRBJ2-7; D possibly corresponds to TRBD2 (5 bases). Between the trimmed V and J ends, which lost 4 bases and 0 bases, there was a span of 7 bases. CDR3 length: 13 residues. Looked up from germline, CDR1 is SGHDN and CDR2 is FVKESK. The CDR3 loop reads CASSPRDSYEQYF. CDR3 bases: TGTGCCAGCAGCCCCCGGGACTCCTACGAGCAGTACTTC.

This sequence joins TRBV5-5 and TRBJ1-4, with D uncertain. Trimming removed 0 bases from V and 8 bases from J, with 8 bases in between. The CDR3 spans 13 residues. Germline lookup yields CDR1 SGHKS and CDR2 YYEKEE (reference sequence). This CDR3 reads CASSLAQPEKLFF. CDR3 DNA sequence: TGTGCCAGCAGCTTGGCACAGCCGGAAAAACTGTTTTTT.

The gene calls are TRBV6-6 and TRBJ2-7; 9 positions agree with TRBD1. V shed 2 bases and J 2 bases; nucleotides not matched to a gene: 1. The CDR3 is made up of 14 amino acids. Per germline, CDR1 MNHNY and CDR2 SVGAGI (reference sequence). This chain's CDR3 is CASSYRDRAYEQYF. CDR3 DNA sequence: TGTGCCAGCAGTTACAGGGACAGGGCCTACGAGCAGTACTTC.

The rearrangement links TRBV6-5 to TRBJ2-7; 9 nucleotides agree with TRBD2. J gave up 1 base and V 2 bases, and 0 bases lay outside the gene matches. The CDR3 is made up of 14 amino acids. Germline V gene sequence: CDR1 MNHEY, CDR2 SVGAGI. This CDR3 reads CASSYLAGSYEQYF. As DNA, the CDR3 is TGTGCCAGCAGTTACCTAGCGGGGTCCTACGAGCAGTACTTC.

The chain is built from TRBV7-9 and TRBJ2-3, with 7 bases that match TRBD1. Trimming cost V 5 bases and J 2 bases; bases outside gene matches: 7. The CDR3 runs 15 residues. Germline CDR1 and CDR2: SEHNR and FQNEAQ (reference sequence). This chain's CDR3 is CASSPLTGTTDTQYF. The CDR3 DNA follows: TGTGCCAGCAGCCCCCTGACAGGGACCACAGATACGCAGTATTTT.

On this clone: Sequence at one end of the junction differs from germline and may be a read error. The rearrangement joins TRBV7-7 to TRBJ2-3; possibly TRBD1 for D (5 bases). Germline V gives CDR1 SSHAT, CDR2 FNYEAQ (reference sequence). CDR3 size: 15 residues. The DNA of the CDR3 is TGTGCTAGCAGCTTAGGGGCTAAACCTCAAGATACGCAGTATTTT. Translation gives CASSLGAKPQDTQYF.

V and J are TRBV2 and TRBJ1-1; the D gene is possibly TRBD1 (6 bases). Germline lookup yields CDR1 SNHLY and CDR2 FYNNEI. The CDR3 totals 15 residues. Trimming took 6 bases from V and 1 from J, leaving 15 bases between them. The CDR3 region is CASRVLGQSNTEAFF. The CDR3 nucleotides read TGTGCCAGCAGAGTTCTGGGACAATCGAACACTGAAGCTTTCTTT.

The chain has TRBV4-3 and TRBJ2-1; 12 bases fit TRBD1. This CDR3 spans 16 amino acids. Germline values: CDR1 LGHNA, CDR2 YSLEER. Trimming cost V 1 base and J 4 bases; bases outside gene matches: 2. CDR3 loop: CASSQGDRGLYNEQFF. Here the CDR3 DNA reads TGCGCCAGCAGCCAAGGGGACAGGGGGCTGTACAATGAGCAGTTCTTC.

The chain combines TRBV6-5 with TRBJ1-6; D is unclear. CDR3 size: 15 residues. V was cut by 6 bases and J by 1 base, with 10 bases left in between. CDR1 is MNHEY and CDR2 is SVGAGI in the germline V gene. The CDR3 sequence is CASRSEGSYNSPLHF. CDR3 nucleotides: TGTGCCAGCAGATCGGAGGGATCCTATAATTCACCCCTCCACTTT.